This TCR beta chain was obtained from a study of ipilimumab plus nivolumab after autologous stem cell transplantation. This table comes from immunoSEQ multiplex PCR, and its TCRdb copy is limited to in-frame clones, with some not included. Of tens of thousands of clones in the sample, less than 85% were seen once. This clone is medium-sized. Through week 26, nivolumab 3 mg/kg IV was given weeks 1, 4, 7, 10, then biweekly. Germline V gene sequence: CDR1 LGHNA, CDR2 YNFKEQ. CDR3 length: 15 amino acids. Trimming removed 8 bases at V and 7 bases at J, with 24 bases between. The J gene is TRBJ2-7, the V gene TRBV4-2, with TRBD2 as a possible D gene (6 bases). The source is a male donor with diffuse large B-cell lymphoma. The sample in question was PBMCs, obtained in a trial of ipilimumab plus nivolumab as post-transplant consolidation. CDR3 nucleotide sequence: TGTGCCAGCGCGTCGAGCGGCGCTCTGGAGGGGGAGCAGTACTTC. Its protein is CASASSGALEGEQYF.